This section outlines one T cell receptor beta chain sequence together with its context. This sample is part of a study of blood T cell repertoires in COVID-19. With V trimmed by 3 bases and J by 7 bases, 11 bases remained unmatched. This CDR3 spans 17 amino acids. Germline V gene data show CDR1 as LGHDT and CDR2 as YNNKEL (reference sequence). Up to 2 weeks before entering the study, exposed participants had met a COVID-19 case. Data came from immunoSEQ multiplex PCR; TCRdb stores just in-frame clones and leaves some out. The table has about 240,000 clones, roughly 85% seen once. Source material: PBMCs or T cells enriched from blood (not recorded which). The chain employs TRBV3-1 (or the pseudogene TRBV3-2) and TRBJ2-2, with TRBD1 identical over 10 bases. The source of this sequence is a woman aged 40 to 50 who had been exposed to COVID-19. This chain's CDR3 is CASSHRPGDRGIGELFF. The CDR3 DNA sequence: TGTGCCAGCAGCCACCGTCCAGGGGACAGGGGAATCGGGGAGCTGTTTTTT.